The T cell receptor (beta chain) described here comes from a study of T cell changes during pregnancy in multiple sclerosis. Clones were sequenced by immunoSEQ multiplex PCR, and TCRdb holds only the in-frame ones, with some missing. The sample includes tens of thousands of clones, 92% of them seen just once. The CDR3 is 13 amino acids. The V gene's germline CDR1 is SGHDT and CDR2 YYEEEE. Unmatched junction bases numbered 7, after V lost 0 bases and J lost 11 bases. The sample consisted of peripheral blood, taken after pregnancy. The clonotype comes from a female donor with multiple sclerosis, enrolled in a pregnancy study. The rearrangement joins TRBV5-6 to TRBJ2-7, with 8 bases fitting TRBD1. CDR3 in amino acids: CASSLGVTGEEYF. The CDR3 DNA reads as TGTGCCAGCAGCTTGGGGGTGACAGGGGAGGAGTACTTC.